This entry lists 8 T cell receptor beta chains sequenced from one sample in a study of blood T cells in healthy people across ages. A J-beta primer mix and a sample-barcoded 5' primer were used in a second PCR of roughly 6 to 11 cycles. Each CDR3 protein gets one entry after TCRdb re-called the 5' RACE reads with MiXCR. This sample has about 830,000 distinct CDR3 sequences, with less than 80% found just once. Source material: blood. The receptor source for this set is a man younger than 40 in good health.

This clonotype was observed a few times. The chain uses TRBV18 and TRBJ2-7, with 7 bases that match TRBD2. V lost 8 bases and J lost 2; bases outside the gene matches: 9. The CDR3 extends over 14 amino acids. Germline values: CDR1 KGHSH, CDR2 LQKENI. The CDR3 here is CASAAGAMTYEQYF. The CDR3 nucleotides are TGTGCCAGCGCCGCGGGAGCAATGACCTACGAGCAGTACTTC.

The gene calls are TRBV6-6 and TRBJ2-3; D ambiguous. The CDR3 is 16 amino acids. Trimming removed 3 bases from V and 0 bases from J, with 13 bases in between. Germline V lookup: CDR1 MNHNY, CDR2 SVGAGI (reference sequence). CDR3 amino acids: CASSYRRPGSTDTQYF. The DNA for the CDR3 is TGTGCCAGCAGTTATCGTCGGCCGGGTAGCACAGATACGCAGTATTTT.

The chain joins TRBV20-1 to TRBJ2-7; tentatively, D is TRBD2 (6 bases). The V and J ends lost 3 bases and 3 bases respectively, with 12 bases between them. The CDR3 has 13 amino acids. CDR1 DFQATT and CDR2 SNEGSKA come from the germline V gene (reference sequence). As DNA, the CDR3 is TGCAGTGCTAGGAGTCCGGGGGTCTACGAGCAGTACTTC. It is translated as CSARSPGVYEQYF.

V and J are TRBV9 and TRBJ1-2; a possible D gene is TRBD1 (6 bases). Trimming shortened V by 5 bases and J by 5 bases, and 10 bases separated the two germline ends. CDR3 length equals 12 residues. In germline, CDR1 is SGDLS, CDR2 YYNGEE. As DNA, the CDR3 is TGTGCCAGCAGTGGGGGCCCGTATGGCTACACCTTC. This codes for CASSGGPYGYTF.

This clonotype was detected a few times. The V call is TRBV20-1, the J call TRBJ1-2, with D uncertain. The CDR3 totals 12 residues. Germline lookup yields CDR1 DFQATT and CDR2 SNEGSKA (reference sequence). Trimming stripped 2 bases from V and 5 bases from J, with 9 bases between. The CDR3 sequence is CSARRTAYGYTF. The CDR3 bases are TGCAGTGCTAGACGGACGGCGTATGGCTACACCTTC.

The chain carries TRBV29-1 and TRBJ1-2; D not certain. CDR1 and CDR2 (germline): SQVTM, ANQGSEA. This CDR3 has 12 amino acids. V lost 6 bases and J lost 7, with 15 bases in between. The CDR3 here is CSVGSIGSGYTF. In DNA, the CDR3 is TGCAGCGTCGGATCCATCGGGAGTGGCTACACCTTC.

The chain combines TRBV12-3 or TRBV12-4 with TRBJ2-5; perhaps TRBD2 as D (6 bases). The better agreement between TRBJ2-7 and the DNA end casts doubt on the J call. The CDR3 length is 14 residues. CDR3 DNA: TGTGCCAGCAGTTTAGGGGACTGGGCCTACGAGCAGTACTTC. It specifies CASSLGDWAYEQYF.

The rearrangement joins TRBV30 to TRBJ1-2; 7 nucleotides line up with TRBD1. V lost 0 bases, J lost 7 bases, and 11 bases stayed unmatched. The CDR3 length is 15 residues. CDR1 GTSNPN and CDR2 SVGIG come from the germline V gene (reference sequence). The CDR3 region has the DNA TGTGCCTGGAGTGTACGTCGGCAGGGGGTCGGTGGCTACACCTTC. Its translation: CAWSVRRQGVGGYTF.